The 30 T cell receptor beta chains listed next were all sequenced from one sample in a study of blood T cell repertoires in COVID-19. Repertoires were generated with immunoSEQ multiplex PCR, while TCRdb's copy carries only in-frame clones and drops some. The table records roughly 120,000 clones, more than 70% of them present only once. The sample consisted of peripheral blood. These receptors were collected from a woman aged 60-75 years with COVID-19, enrolled during active disease.

The chain couples TRBV27 to TRBJ1-1; D remains ambiguous. This CDR3 has 16 residues. Trimming took off 1 base at V and 3 bases at J, with 15 bases between the two ends. The germline V gene has CDR1 MNHEY and CDR2 SMNVEV (reference sequence). The DNA for the CDR3 is TGTGCCAGCAGTTTATTAGCCGGCGGAGGGTACACTGAAGCTTTCTTT. Its protein product is CASSLLAGGGYTEAFF.

The chain has TRBV29-1 and TRBJ1-5; 8 nucleotides match TRBD1. The V gene's germline CDR1 is SQVTM and CDR2 ANQGSEA. CDR3 size: 12 residues. The trim removed 7 bases at V and 5 bases at J, leaving 4 bases unmatched. The CDR3 protein is CSGQQGDQPQHF. The DNA of the CDR3 is TGCAGCGGCCAACAGGGGGATCAGCCCCAGCATTTT.

The chain carries TRBV11-2 and TRBJ1-1; 9 positions match TRBD1. Trimming removed 5 bases from V and 4 bases from J; junction bases left unmatched: 8. The CDR3 extends over 15 amino acids. CDR1 and CDR2 from the germline V gene are SGHAT and FQNNGV. CDR3 sequence reads: CASSPDDRGTTEAFF. The CDR3 DNA reads TGTGCCAGCAGCCCCGACGACAGGGGGACCACTGAAGCTTTCTTT.

The CDR3 DNA reads TGCGCCAGCAGCCTTACTGAGGCGCCCCACACTGAAGCTTTCTTT. This sequence encodes CASSLTEAPHTEAFF. V gene TRBV4-3 combines with J gene TRBJ1-1; D is uncertain. The germline V gene encodes CDR1 LGHNA and CDR2 YSLEER. The CDR3 length is 15 residues. V was pared by 4 bases and J by 3 bases, with 15 bases between.

This clone was found a few times. The V and J genes are TRBV11-2 and TRBJ2-2; a possible D gene is TRBD1 (7 bases). CDR1 is SGHAT, CDR2 FQNNGV, per germline. The CDR3 loop spans 16 amino acids. Deletions cut 2 bases from V and 3 bases from J, with 13 bases between. The CDR3 sequence: CASSLIGRGDTGELFF. The CDR3 region has the DNA TGTGCCAGCAGCTTAATAGGCAGGGGGGACACCGGGGAGCTGTTTTTT.

This clone appeared once. The chain carries TRBV11-3 and TRBJ2-7; TRBD2 agrees at 9 bases. CDR3 length: 13 residues. V shed 2 bases, J shed 6 bases, and the junction held 2 bases outside the gene matches. The germline CDR1 and CDR2 sequences are SGHNT and YENEEA. Here the CDR3 reads CASSLSRGGEQYF. The CDR3 DNA reads TGTGCCAGCAGCTTATCGCGGGGGGGCGAGCAGTACTTC.

V is TRBV7-3 and J is TRBJ2-7, with D possibly matching TRBD1 (5 bases). The CDR3 length is 13 residues. Trimming took off 4 bases at V and 6 bases at J, with 13 bases between the two ends. Germline V gives CDR1 SGHTA, CDR2 FQGTGA. In DNA, the CDR3 is TGTGCCAGCAGCTCCTTGGACACTGGCGAGCAGTACTTC. Translation: CASSSLDTGEQYF.

The V gene is TRBV7-9, the J gene TRBJ2-3; 7 nucleotides agree with TRBD2. Germline loops: CDR1 SEHNR, CDR2 FQNEAQ (reference sequence). This CDR3 has 22 amino acids. With 7 bases clipped from V and 1 base from J, the junction kept 29 bases outside the gene matches. The DNA of the CDR3 is TGTGCCAGCACCCCTTTTAGGCCACGGGGGGTTGTTGATGGATATGGCACAGATACGCAGTATTTT. The encoded protein is CASTPFRPRGVVDGYGTDTQYF.

This chain uses TRBV7-2 with TRBJ2-3; TRBD2 matches 9 bases. The V segment lost 5 bases and the J segment 3 bases; nucleotides outside the gene matches: 15. Germline CDR1 is SGHTA and CDR2 is FQGNSA. The CDR3 is made up of 18 amino acids. The CDR3 here is CASSRNAGGKVWTDTQYF. As DNA, the CDR3 is TGTGCCAGCAGCAGGAATGCGGGGGGGAAGGTTTGGACAGATACGCAGTATTTT.

V is TRBV11-1 and J is TRBJ2-7, with D possibly being TRBD2 (6 bases). The CDR3 runs to 13 residues. Per germline, CDR1 SGHAT and CDR2 FQDESV (reference sequence). V lost 2 bases and J lost 6, with 11 bases in between. The CDR3 DNA reads as TGTGCCAGCAGCTTAATCGGGACTGGCGAGCAGTACTTC. Translation: CASSLIGTGEQYF. Complete variable domain (other parts from reference TRBV11-1 and TRBJ2-7): EAEVAQSPRYKITEKSQAVAFWCDPISGHATLYWYRQILGQGPELLVQFQDESVVDDSQLPKDRFSAERLKGVDSTLKIQPAELGDSAMYLCASSLIGTGEQYFGPGTRLTVT.

This clone was picked up one time. This chain uses TRBV18 with TRBJ1-1, with 8 bases fitting TRBD1. Germline values: CDR1 KGHSH, CDR2 LQKENI. The CDR3 length is 16 residues. V lost 3 bases and J lost 4; bases outside the gene matches: 10. This chain's CDR3 is CASSPGQGGGITEAFF. The CDR3 DNA sequence: TGTGCCAGCTCACCCGGACAGGGAGGAGGTATCACTGAAGCTTTCTTT.

This clone was detected only a few times. The V call is TRBV9, the J call TRBJ2-7, with 12 bases fitting TRBD2. This CDR3 comprises 16 residues. V was clipped by 0 bases and J by 1 base; unmatched bases: 2. Looked up from germline, CDR1 is SGDLS and CDR2 is YYNGEE. The CDR3 nucleotides are TGTGCCAGCAGCGTAGGAGGACTAGCGGGGTCCTACGAGCAGTACTTC. It specifies CASSVGGLAGSYEQYF.

V usage is TRBV24-1 and J usage is TRBJ1-2, with a tentative D call TRBD1 (6 bases). Germline V lookup: CDR1 KGHDR, CDR2 SFDVKD. This CDR3 region has 16 residues. V lost 4 bases, J lost 8 bases, and 22 bases lay in between. The CDR3 region is CATSDPPQVQGNGYTF. In DNA, the CDR3 is TGTGCCACCAGTGACCCTCCGCAGGTACAGGGAAACGGCTACACCTTC.

This clone rates as medium-sized. The genes are TRBV19 and TRBJ1-1, with 9 bases lining up with TRBD1. Looked up from germline, CDR1 is LNHDA and CDR2 is SQIVND (reference sequence). Unmatched junction bases numbered 9, after V lost 5 bases and J lost 8 bases. CDR3 size: 14 residues. The CDR3 here is CASSHTGGLNEAFF. The CDR3 DNA sequence: TGTGCCAGTAGTCACACAGGGGGCCTGAACGAAGCTTTCTTT.

The chain employs TRBV3-1 (or the pseudogene TRBV3-2) and TRBJ1-5; D remains ambiguous. Germline CDR1 and CDR2: LGHDT and YNNKEL (reference sequence). The CDR3 totals 17 residues. Trimming cost V 6 bases and J 0 bases, with 18 bases left between them. In DNA form, the CDR3 reads TGTGCCAGCAGTGGCGGCAGAGTCTTGGATAGCAATCAGCCCCAGCATTTT. It yields the protein CASSGGRVLDSNQPQHF.

The rearrangement joins TRBV11-2 to TRBJ2-5, with TRBD2 identical over 14 bases. The CDR3 consists of 16 residues. Germline V gene data show CDR1 as SGHAT and CDR2 as FQNNGV. The junction had 6 bases not matched to a gene; V was cut back by 5 bases and J by 4 bases. Written as DNA, the CDR3 is TGTGCCAGCAGCCTTGGGACTAGCGGGGGATCAGAGACCCAGTACTTC. This sequence encodes CASSLGTSGGSETQYF.

The chain has TRBV3-1 (or the pseudogene TRBV3-2) and TRBJ2-1; 8 bases map to TRBD2. Germline CDR1 and CDR2: LGHDT and YNNKEL (reference sequence). The CDR3 runs to 12 residues. Germline trimming cut 4 bases from V and 10 bases from J; bases unmatched to any gene: 3. The CDR3: CASSPRLAEQFF. The CDR3 nucleotides are TGTGCCAGCAGCCCCAGACTAGCGGAGCAGTTCTTC.

The chain is built from TRBV3-1 (or the pseudogene TRBV3-2) and TRBJ1-1; 8 bases are shared with TRBD1. CDR1 is LGHDT and CDR2 is YNNKEL in the germline V gene (reference sequence). The junction had 2 bases not matched to a gene; V was cut back by 4 bases and J by 1 base. The CDR3 length is 14 residues. CDR3 DNA sequence: TGTGCCAGCAGCCGGGGGACAGGGAACACTGAAGCTTTCTTT. As protein: CASSRGTGNTEAFF.

This rearrangement joins TRBV6-1 to TRBJ1-5, with no clear D. The CDR3 sequence is 17 residues long. The germline V and J ends were trimmed by 3 bases and 1 base, with 16 bases remaining between them. The germline V gene has CDR1 MNHNS and CDR2 SASEGT. CDR3 coding DNA: TGTGCCAGCAGTGATCTGGCGGTTAGCGACAGCAATCAGCCCCAGCATTTT. This sequence encodes CASSDLAVSDSNQPQHF.

The chain joins TRBV6-1 to TRBJ2-5; 8 nucleotides match TRBD1. Looked up from germline, CDR1 is MNHNS and CDR2 is SASEGT. After removal of 1 base from V and 10 bases from J, the junction contained 11 bases not matched to a gene. The CDR3 runs to 15 residues. In DNA form, the CDR3 reads TGTGCCAGCAGTGAAGGCCCAGGGGGCTTCCCCGGCCAGTACTTC. Translated, it gives CASSEGPGGFPGQYF.

Worth noting for this clone: The same CDR3 arises from other DNA sequences in this sample as well. This rearrangement joins TRBV11-2 to TRBJ1-2; D is unclear. The CDR3 contains 13 residues. Trimming removed 1 base at V and 2 bases at J, with 5 bases between. CDR1 and CDR2 from the germline V gene are SGHAT and FQNNGV. Written as DNA, the CDR3 is TGTGCCAGCAGCTTAGGAGGAAACTATGGCTACACCTTC. This translates into CASSLGGNYGYTF.

The CDR3 sequence: CASSEQGGQGVGGPQETQYF. The CDR3 DNA follows: TGTGCCAGCAGCGAACAGGGGGGCCAAGGTGTCGGGGGGCCGCAAGAGACCCAGTACTTC. J is TRBJ2-5 and V is TRBV4-2; D possibly corresponds to TRBD1 (8 bases). From germline, CDR1 is LGHNA and CDR2 YNFKEQ. This CDR3 has 20 residues. Trimming cost V 5 bases and J 2 bases, with 30 bases left between them.

This rearrangement joins TRBV6-6 to TRBJ1-5; 9 bases line up with TRBD1. With V trimmed by 5 bases and J by 7 bases, 6 bases remained unmatched. Germline values: CDR1 MNHNY, CDR2 SVGAGI (reference sequence). The CDR3 length is 14 residues. The chain's CDR3 is CASSTGGAGQPQHF. The CDR3 DNA sequence: TGTGCCAGCAGTACAGGGGGCGCGGGGCAGCCCCAGCATTTT.

The rearrangement uses TRBV5-1 and TRBJ1-3; 12 bases are a match to TRBD1. The V segment lost 2 bases and the J segment 2 bases; nucleotides outside the gene matches: 11. Germline V gene sequence: CDR1 SGHRS, CDR2 YFSETQ. This CDR3 has 19 residues. This chain's CDR3 is CASSFSYPGTGGPGNTIYF. The CDR3 coding sequence is TGCGCCAGCAGCTTCAGTTACCCCGGGACAGGGGGCCCTGGAAACACCATATATTTT.

The V call is TRBV11-2, the J call TRBJ1-5; perhaps TRBD1 as D (6 bases). CDR1 and CDR2 from the germline V gene are SGHAT and FQNNGV. The V end lost 5 bases, the J end lost 0 bases, and 17 bases lay between the germline ends. The CDR3 spans 17 residues. CDR3 amino acids: CASSLRPDSYSNQPQHF. In nucleotides, the CDR3 is TGTGCCAGCAGCCTTCGCCCGGACAGCTATAGCAATCAGCCCCAGCATTTT.

The rearrangement uses TRBV6-5 and TRBJ1-5, with D perhaps TRBD1 (6 bases). The germline CDR1 and CDR2 sequences are MNHEY and SVGAGI. V lost 6 bases and J lost 1, with 13 bases in between. This CDR3 is 15 amino acids long. The CDR3 DNA reads TGTGCCAGCAGCCGCGGACAGCGGAGCAATCAGCCCCAGCATTTT. It translates to CASSRGQRSNQPQHF.

This sequence joins TRBV7-3 and TRBJ1-5; 8 bases line up with TRBD1. Germline CDR1 SGHTA, CDR2 FQGTGA. The CDR3 consists of 15 residues. V shed 5 bases and J 2 bases; nucleotides not matched to a gene: 5. The CDR3, as DNA: TGTGCCAGCAGCGCCACGGGACAGGGCAATCAGCCCCAGCATTTT. Encoded protein: CASSATGQGNQPQHF.

This chain joins TRBV19 and TRBJ1-1; 7 bases align to TRBD1. Trimming at V came to 7 bases and at J to 2 bases, leaving 4 bases not matched to a gene. Germline V CDR1 and CDR2: LNHDA, SQIVND (reference sequence). This CDR3 is built from 13 residues. Written as DNA, the CDR3 is TGTGCCAGTATGGGGACAGCTAACACTGAAGCTTTCTTT. Amino acid sequence: CASMGTANTEAFF. The whole variable domain, remainder taken from reference TRBV19 and TRBJ1-1, is DGGITQSPKYLFRKEGQNVTLSCEQNLNHDAMYWYRQDPGQGLRLIYYSQIVNDFQKGDIAEGYSVSREKKESFPLTVTSAQKNPTAFYLCASMGTANTEAFFGQGTRLTVV.

This rearrangement joins TRBV18 to TRBJ1-2; D possibly corresponds to TRBD1 (5 bases). Germline V CDR1 and CDR2: KGHSH, LQKENI. The CDR3 is made up of 14 amino acids. V was shortened by 5 bases and J by 4 bases, with 14 bases between the two germline ends. The CDR3 sequence is CASSATTDRYGYTF. Written as DNA, the CDR3 is TGTGCCAGCTCAGCAACGACAGACCGCTATGGCTACACCTTC.

The chain uses TRBV6-5 and TRBJ1-2, with 10 bases lining up with TRBD1. After removal of 0 bases from V and 4 bases from J, the junction contained 2 bases not matched to a gene. CDR3 length: 15 amino acids. CDR1 is MNHEY and CDR2 is SVGAGI in the germline V gene. The CDR3 DNA reads TGTGCCAGCAGTTACTCTTGGGACAGGGGCTATGGCTACACCTTC. Translated: CASSYSWDRGYGYTF.